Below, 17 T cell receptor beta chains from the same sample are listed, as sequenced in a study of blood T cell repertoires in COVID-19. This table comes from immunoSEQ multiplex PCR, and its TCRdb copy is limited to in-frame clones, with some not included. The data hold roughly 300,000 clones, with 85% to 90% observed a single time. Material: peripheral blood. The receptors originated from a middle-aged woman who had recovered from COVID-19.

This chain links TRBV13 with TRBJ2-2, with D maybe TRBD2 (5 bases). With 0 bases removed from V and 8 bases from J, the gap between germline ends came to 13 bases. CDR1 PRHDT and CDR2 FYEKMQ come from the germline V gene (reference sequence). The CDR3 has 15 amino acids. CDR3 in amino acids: CASSLGRRTTGELFF. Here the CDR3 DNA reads TGTGCCAGCAGCTTAGGCAGGAGGACCACTGGGGAGCTGTTTTTT.

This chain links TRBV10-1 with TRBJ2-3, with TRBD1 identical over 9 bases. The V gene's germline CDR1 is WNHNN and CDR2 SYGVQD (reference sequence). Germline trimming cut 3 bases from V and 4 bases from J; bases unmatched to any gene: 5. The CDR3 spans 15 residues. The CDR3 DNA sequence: TGCGCCAGCAGTGACATAACAGGGGGCGCAGATACGCAGTATTTT. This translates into CASSDITGGADTQYF.

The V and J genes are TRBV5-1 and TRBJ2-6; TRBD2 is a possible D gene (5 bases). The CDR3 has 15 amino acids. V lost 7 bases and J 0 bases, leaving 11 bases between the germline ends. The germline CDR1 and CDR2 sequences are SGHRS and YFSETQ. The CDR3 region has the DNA TGCGCCAGCCGAGGGCAGAGCTCTGGGGCCAACGTCCTGACTTTC. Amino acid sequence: CASRGQSSGANVLTF.

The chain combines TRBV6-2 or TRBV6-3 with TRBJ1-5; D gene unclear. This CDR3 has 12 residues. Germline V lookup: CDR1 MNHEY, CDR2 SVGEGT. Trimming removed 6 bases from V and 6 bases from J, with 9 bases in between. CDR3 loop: CASSLPSQPQHF. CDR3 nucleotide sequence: TGTGCCAGCAGCCTTCCTAGTCAGCCCCAGCATTTT.

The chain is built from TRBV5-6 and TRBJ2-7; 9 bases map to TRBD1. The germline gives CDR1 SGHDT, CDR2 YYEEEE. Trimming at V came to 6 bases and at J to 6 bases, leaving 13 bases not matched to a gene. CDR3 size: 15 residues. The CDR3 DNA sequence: TGTGCCAGCATCACCACCGGGACAGGGAATCCCGAGCAGTACTTC. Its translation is CASITTGTGNPEQYF.

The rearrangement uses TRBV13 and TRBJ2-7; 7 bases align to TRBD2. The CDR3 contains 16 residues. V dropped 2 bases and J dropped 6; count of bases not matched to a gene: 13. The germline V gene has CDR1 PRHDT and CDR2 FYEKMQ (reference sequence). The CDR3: CASSLWGREAGSEQYF. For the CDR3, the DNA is TGTGCCAGCAGCTTATGGGGCCGGGAGGCAGGGAGCGAGCAGTACTTC.

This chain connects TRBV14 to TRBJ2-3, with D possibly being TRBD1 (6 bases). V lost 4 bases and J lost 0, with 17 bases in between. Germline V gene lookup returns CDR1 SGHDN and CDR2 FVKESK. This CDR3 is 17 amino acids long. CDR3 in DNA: TGTGCCAGCAGCCCCTTCACCGGGACAACTAGCACAGATACGCAGTATTTT. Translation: CASSPFTGTTSTDTQYF.

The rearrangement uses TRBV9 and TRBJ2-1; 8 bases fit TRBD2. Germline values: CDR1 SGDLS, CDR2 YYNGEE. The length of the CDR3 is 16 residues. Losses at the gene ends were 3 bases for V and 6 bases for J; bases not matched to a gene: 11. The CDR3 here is CASSAAGRGAPNEQFF. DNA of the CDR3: TGTGCCAGCAGCGCGGCCGGGCGGGGGGCCCCCAATGAGCAGTTCTTC.

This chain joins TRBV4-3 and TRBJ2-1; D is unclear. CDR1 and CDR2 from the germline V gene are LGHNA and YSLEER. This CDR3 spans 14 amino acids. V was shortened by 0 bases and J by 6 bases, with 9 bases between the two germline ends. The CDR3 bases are TGCGCCAGCAGCCAAGATCACTACGGCAATGAGCAGTTCTTC. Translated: CASSQDHYGNEQFF.

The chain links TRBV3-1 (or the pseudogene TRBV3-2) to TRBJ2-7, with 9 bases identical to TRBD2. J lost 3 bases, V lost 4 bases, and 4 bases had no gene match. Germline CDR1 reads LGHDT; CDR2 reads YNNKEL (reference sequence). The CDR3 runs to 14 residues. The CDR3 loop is CASSPSGDNYEQYF. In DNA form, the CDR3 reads TGTGCCAGCAGCCCTAGCGGGGACAACTACGAGCAGTACTTC.

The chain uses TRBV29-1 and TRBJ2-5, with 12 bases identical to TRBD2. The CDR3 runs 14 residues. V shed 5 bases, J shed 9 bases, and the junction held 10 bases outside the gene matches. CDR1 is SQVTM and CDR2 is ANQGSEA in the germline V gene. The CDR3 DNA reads TGCAGCGTTCGGCTAGCGGGGGGGCCTGGGGCCCAGTACTTC. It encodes CSVRLAGGPGAQYF.

The CDR3 reads CSGQTGNSEAFF. The CDR3 DNA reads as TGCAGCGGGCAGACAGGGAATTCTGAAGCTTTCTTT. The J gene is TRBJ1-1, the V gene TRBV29-1, with TRBD1 identical over 7 bases. This CDR3 region has 12 residues. Germline V gene sequence: CDR1 SQVTM, CDR2 ANQGSEA. Trimming at V came to 7 bases and at J to 6 bases, leaving 8 bases not matched to a gene.

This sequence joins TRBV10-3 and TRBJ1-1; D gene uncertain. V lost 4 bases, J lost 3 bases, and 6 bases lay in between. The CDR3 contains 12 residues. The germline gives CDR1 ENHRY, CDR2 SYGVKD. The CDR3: CAISAPDTEAFF. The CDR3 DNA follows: TGTGCCATCAGTGCCCCGGACACTGAAGCTTTCTTT.

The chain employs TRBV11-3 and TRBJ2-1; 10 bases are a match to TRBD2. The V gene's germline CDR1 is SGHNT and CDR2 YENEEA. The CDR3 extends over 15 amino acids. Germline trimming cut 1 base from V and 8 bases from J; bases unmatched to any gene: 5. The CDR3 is CASSLGASGGDEQFF. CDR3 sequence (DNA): TGTGCCAGCAGCTTAGGGGCTAGCGGGGGAGATGAGCAGTTCTTC.

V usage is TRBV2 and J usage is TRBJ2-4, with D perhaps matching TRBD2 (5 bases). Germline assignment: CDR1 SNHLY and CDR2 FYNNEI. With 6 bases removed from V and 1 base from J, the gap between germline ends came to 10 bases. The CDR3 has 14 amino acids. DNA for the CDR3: TGTGCCAGCAGCGATCCGGGGGCCAAAAACATTCAGTACTTC. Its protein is CASSDPGAKNIQYF.

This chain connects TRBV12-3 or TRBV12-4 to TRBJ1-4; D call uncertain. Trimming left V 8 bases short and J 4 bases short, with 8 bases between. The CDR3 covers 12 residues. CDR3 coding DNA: TGTGCCAGCCAACGAGTTAATGAAAAACTGTTTTTT. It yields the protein CASQRVNEKLFF.

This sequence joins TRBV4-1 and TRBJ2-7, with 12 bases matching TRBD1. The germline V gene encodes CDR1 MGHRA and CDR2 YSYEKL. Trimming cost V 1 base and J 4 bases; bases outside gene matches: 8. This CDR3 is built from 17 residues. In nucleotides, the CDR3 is TGCGCCAGCAGCCAAGGGAAACCGGGACAGGGGGCTTACGAGCAGTACTTC. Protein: CASSQGKPGQGAYEQYF.